This TCR beta chain was captured by sequencing in a study of T-cell memory formation after mild COVID-19. In the study overall: The two donors had largely donor-specific TCR clusters.

The ends lost 0 bases at V and 1 base at J; junction bases unmatched: 11. CDR1 is SGHRS and CDR2 is YFSETQ in the germline V gene. This CDR3 has 18 amino acids. General study findings and limits: Memory from before infection featured some responding clones, which suggests cross-reactive memory joined.

cDNA libraries for TCR alpha and TCR beta, carrying sample barcodes and UMIs, came from 5'RACE with constant-segment primers. TCRdb ran MiXCR on the 5' RACE reads and lists one entry per CDR3 protein. The data show fewer than 250,000 distinct CDR3 sequences, just over 15% seen once. This clonotype was detected only a few times. Its antigen is not known. The sequencing input was PBMCs or a T cell subset sorted from them (not recorded which). V and J are TRBV5-1 and TRBJ2-7; 9 nucleotides align to TRBD2. The receptor was isolated from an adult woman who had mild COVID-19 (a few samples of this study predate the infection). Cell type and time point are not known. The CDR3 here is CASSLVSSGTSLSYEQYF. Here the CDR3 DNA reads TGCGCCAGCAGCTTGGTCTCATCCGGGACTAGCCTATCCTACGAGCAGTACTTC.